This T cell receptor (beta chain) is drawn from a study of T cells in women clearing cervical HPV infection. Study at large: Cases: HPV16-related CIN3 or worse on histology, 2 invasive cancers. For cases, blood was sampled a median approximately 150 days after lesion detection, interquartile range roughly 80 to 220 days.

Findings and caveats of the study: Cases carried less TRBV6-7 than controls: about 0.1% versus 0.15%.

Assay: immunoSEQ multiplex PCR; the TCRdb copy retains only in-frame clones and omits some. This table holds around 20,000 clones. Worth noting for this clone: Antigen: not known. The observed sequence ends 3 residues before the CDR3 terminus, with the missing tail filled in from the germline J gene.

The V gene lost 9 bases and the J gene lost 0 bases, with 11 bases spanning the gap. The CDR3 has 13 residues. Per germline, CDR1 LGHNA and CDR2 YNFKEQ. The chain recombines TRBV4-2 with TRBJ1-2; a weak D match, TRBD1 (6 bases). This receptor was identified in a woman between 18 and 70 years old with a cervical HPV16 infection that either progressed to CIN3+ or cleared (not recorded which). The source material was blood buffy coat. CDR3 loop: CASRQDSNYGYTF. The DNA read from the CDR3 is TGTGCCAGTAGACAGGACTCTAACTATGGC.